These 27 T cell receptor beta chains were all obtained from the same sample, sequenced in a study of T cell responses to AZD1222 COVID-19 vaccine. Sequencing used immunoSEQ multiplex PCR; TCRdb keeps in-frame clones, though not all of them. The sample carries tens of thousands of clones, around nine tenths recorded once. The material sequenced was peripheral blood, taken on day 0 of AZD1222 vaccination. These receptor sequences come from an adult in good health.

V and J are TRBV11-3 and TRBJ1-1, with 7 bases matching TRBD1. Germline-derived CDR1 and CDR2 are SGHNT and YENEEA. The CDR3 has 13 amino acids. V shed 6 bases and J 4 bases; nucleotides not matched to a gene: 5. DNA for the CDR3: TGTGCCAGCAGGGGGAGGGACAGCACTGAAGCTTTCTTT. Protein sequence: CASRGRDSTEAFF.

V gene TRBV27 combines with J gene TRBJ2-1, with D possibly matching TRBD1 (6 bases). CDR3 length equals 14 residues. In germline, CDR1 is MNHEY, CDR2 SMNVEV (reference sequence). The ends were cut back, 3 bases at V and 7 bases at J, with 13 bases in the middle. This CDR3 is CASSLVQGVNEQFF. CDR3 nucleotide sequence: TGTGCCAGCAGTTTGGTACAGGGAGTGAATGAGCAGTTCTTC.

V gene TRBV19 combines with J gene TRBJ1-5; unclear D gene. With 2 bases removed from V and 3 bases from J, the gap between germline ends came to 8 bases. The CDR3 is made up of 14 amino acids. Germline V gene lookup returns CDR1 LNHDA and CDR2 SQIVND (reference sequence). The CDR3 region has the DNA TGTGCCAGTAGTATAAGGGTCCCCAATCAGCCCCAGCATTTT. This codes for CASSIRVPNQPQHF.

The genes are TRBV7-8 and TRBJ1-1; 7 positions match TRBD1. The germline V gene has CDR1 SGHVS and CDR2 FQNEAQ. After removal of 4 bases from V and 5 bases from J, the junction contained 4 bases not matched to a gene. CDR3 length: 13 amino acids. The CDR3 protein is CASSSQGKTEAFF. CDR3 nucleotide sequence: TGTGCCAGCAGCTCACAGGGGAAAACTGAAGCTTTCTTT.

The J gene is TRBJ1-1, the V gene TRBV28; the match to TRBD1 covers 8 bases. CDR1 MDHEN and CDR2 SYDVKM come from the germline V gene. CDR3 length: 18 amino acids. With 2 bases clipped from V and 6 bases from J, the junction kept 17 bases outside the gene matches. The CDR3 loop is CASSLLGSQGARGPEAFF. The CDR3 coding sequence is TGTGCCAGCAGTTTACTAGGTTCGCAGGGGGCTAGAGGGCCTGAAGCTTTCTTT.

The rearrangement joins TRBV11-3 to TRBJ2-7; maybe TRBD2 (6 bases). Trimming pared 2 bases from V and 6 bases from J, leaving 11 bases between. The CDR3 length is 13 residues. The germline gives CDR1 SGHNT, CDR2 YENEEA. CDR3 coding DNA: TGTGCCAGCAGCTTACTTACCGGGAGCGAGCAGTACTTC. Translation gives CASSLLTGSEQYF.

The V call is TRBV18, the J call TRBJ2-3; 7 nucleotides align to TRBD1. The CDR3 loop spans 14 amino acids. J was trimmed by 2 bases and V by 8 bases; bases with no gene match: 7. Germline V gene sequence: CDR1 KGHSH, CDR2 LQKENI. The CDR3 spells CASIGQAYTDTQYF. For the CDR3, the DNA is TGTGCCAGCATTGGACAGGCGTACACAGATACGCAGTATTTT.

The gene calls are TRBV18 and TRBJ1-1; unclear D gene. The CDR3 is 16 residues long. The germline gives CDR1 KGHSH, CDR2 LQKENI. Trimming took 3 bases from V and 7 from J, leaving 21 bases between them. CDR3 in amino acids: CASSPSAGSGENEAFF. As DNA, the CDR3 is TGTGCCAGCTCACCTAGTGCTGGGTCAGGAGAGAATGAAGCTTTCTTT. Based on the CDR3 plus reference TRBV18 and TRBJ1-1, the full variable domain is NAGVMQNPRHLVRRRGQEARLRCSPMKGHSHVYWYRQLPEEGLKFMVYLQKENIIDESGMPKERFSAEFPKEGPSILRIQQVVRGDSAAYFCASSPSAGSGENEAFFGQGTRLTVV.

With regard to this clone: Mismatch with germline at one junction end may stem from a read error. The chain links TRBV4-1 to TRBJ2-1; tentative D call: TRBD1 (7 bases). The CDR3 is 16 amino acids. CDR1 is MGHRA, CDR2 YSYEKL, per germline. The CDR3 loop is CARSPRGTPGGNEQFF. The CDR3 DNA sequence: TGCGCCCGCAGCCCACGGGGGACCCCAGGGGGGAATGAGCAGTTCTTC.

The chain joins TRBV7-3 to TRBJ1-6; weak D call: TRBD1 (5 bases). Trimming shortened V by 5 bases and J by 9 bases, and 11 bases separated the two germline ends. The CDR3 contains 13 residues. Looked up from germline, CDR1 is SGHTA and CDR2 is FQGTGA. CDR3 nucleotides: TGTGCCAGCAGCCCGTTAAGGGGTTCACCCCTCCACTTT. It codes for CASSPLRGSPLHF.

The V call is TRBV5-4, the J call TRBJ1-2, with 8 bases fitting TRBD1. CDR3 length: 15 amino acids. V gave up 0 bases and J gave up 5 bases; unmatched junction bases: 6. CDR1 is SGHNT and CDR2 is YYREEE in the germline V gene (reference sequence). CDR3 protein: CASSLVPGTGYGYTF. The CDR3 DNA reads as TGTGCCAGCAGCTTGGTGCCCGGGACAGGATATGGCTACACCTTC.

This clone showed up just once. The chain is built from TRBV7-3 and TRBJ2-1; D is possibly TRBD2 (5 bases). The V and J ends lost 6 bases and 6 bases respectively, with 21 bases between them. CDR1 and CDR2 (germline): SGHTA, FQGTGA. The CDR3 totals 16 residues. Here the CDR3 reads CASSSTGGVRRNEQFF. The CDR3 coding sequence is TGTGCCAGCAGTTCCACCGGAGGAGTCCGACGCAATGAGCAGTTCTTC.

The V and J genes are TRBV9 and TRBJ2-7; possible D gene TRBD2, 6 bases. With 4 bases removed from V and 5 bases from J, the gap between germline ends came to 13 bases. This CDR3 region has 13 residues. In germline, CDR1 is SGDLS, CDR2 YYNGEE. CDR3 protein: CASSPGTRNEQYF. CDR3 coding DNA: TGTGCCAGCAGCCCCGGGACTCGGAACGAGCAGTACTTC.

V is TRBV19 and J is TRBJ1-2, with TRBD1 identical over 7 bases. V was pared by 3 bases and J by 2 bases, with 3 bases of the junction left unmatched. This CDR3 has 14 amino acids. Germline CDR1 LNHDA, CDR2 SQIVND (reference sequence). The CDR3 region is CASSIGTANYGYTF. The CDR3 nucleotides are TGTGCCAGTAGTATTGGGACAGCCAACTATGGCTACACCTTC.

This chain uses TRBV5-4 with TRBJ2-6; 9 bases are a match to TRBD1. There are 17 residues in the CDR3. Looked up from germline, CDR1 is SGHNT and CDR2 is YYREEE (reference sequence). V lost 2 bases and J lost 4; bases outside the gene matches: 7. This CDR3 is CASSLPTGGWGANVLTF. CDR3 bases: TGTGCCAGCAGCTTACCCACAGGGGGCTGGGGGGCCAACGTCCTGACTTTC. Based on the CDR3 plus reference TRBV5-4 and TRBJ2-6, the full variable domain is ETGVTQSPTHLIKTRGQQVTLRCSSQSGHNTVSWYQQALGQGPQFIFQYYREEENGRGNFPPRFSGLQFPNYSSELNVNALELDDSALYLCASSLPTGGWGANVLTFGAGSRLTVL.

The chain carries TRBV11-3 and TRBJ2-7; 9 bases match TRBD1. Trimming at V came to 4 bases and at J to 6 bases, leaving 25 bases not matched to a gene. The CDR3 has 20 residues. Germline V gene sequence: CDR1 SGHNT, CDR2 YENEEA. The CDR3, as DNA: TGTGCCAGCAGCTCAATAGCTAGCAGGAGCCGGGACAGGGTTGACATCGAGCAGTACTTC. Protein sequence: CASSSIASRSRDRVDIEQYF.

This clone is a singleton in its sample. In DNA, the CDR3 is TGTGCCAGCACCACCGCCGGGGAGCTGTTTTTT. Translating it yields CASTTAGELFF. The V gene is TRBV12-3 or TRBV12-4, the J gene TRBJ2-2, with D hard to call. The CDR3 runs 11 residues. V was trimmed by 7 bases and J by 6 bases, leaving 6 bases between them.

The chain combines TRBV10-3 with TRBJ2-7; 10 nucleotides agree with TRBD2. The V segment lost 0 bases and the J segment 5 bases; nucleotides outside the gene matches: 7. Looked up from germline, CDR1 is ENHRY and CDR2 is SYGVKD. This CDR3 has 16 amino acids. CDR3 coding DNA: TGTGCCATCAGTGAGTCTCTAGCGGGGGCAAGCAACGAGCAGTACTTC. Translation gives CAISESLAGASNEQYF.

The chain couples TRBV6-5 to TRBJ1-2, with D unclear. The CDR3 spans 13 residues. The V end was cut by 8 bases, the J end by 4 bases, with 14 bases between. The germline V gene has CDR1 MNHEY and CDR2 SVGAGI. CDR3 sequence (DNA): TGTGCCAGCTCATACGGTACAGTCTATGGCTACACCTTC. Translating it yields CASSYGTVYGYTF.

The chain links TRBV5-8 to TRBJ2-7; 9 nucleotides agree with TRBD2. CDR1 SGHTS and CDR2 YDEGEE come from the germline V gene. V was pared by 0 bases and J by 3 bases, with 4 bases of the junction left unmatched. This CDR3 is 15 amino acids long. This CDR3 is CASSLGAGGIYEQYF. CDR3 DNA sequence: TGTGCCAGCAGCTTGGGAGCGGGGGGTATCTACGAGCAGTACTTC. Based on the CDR3 plus reference TRBV5-8 and TRBJ2-7, the full variable domain is EAGVTQSPTHLIKTRGQQATLRCSPISGHTSVYWYQQALGLGLQFLLWYDEGEERNRGNFPPRFSGRQFPNYSSELNVNALELEDSALYLCASSLGAGGIYEQYFGPGTRLTVT.

The chain has TRBV3-1 (or the pseudogene TRBV3-2) and TRBJ2-5; 8 positions agree with TRBD2. The V segment lost 0 bases and the J segment 6 bases; nucleotides outside the gene matches: 6. Germline CDR1 LGHDT, CDR2 YNNKEL (reference sequence). The CDR3 spans 15 residues. CDR3 sequence reads: CASSQDSGEGKTQYF. Here the CDR3 DNA reads TGTGCCAGCAGCCAAGATAGCGGGGAGGGGAAGACCCAGTACTTC.

This chain links TRBV28 with TRBJ1-4, with no clear D. Germline values: CDR1 MDHEN, CDR2 SYDVKM. The ends were cut back, 6 bases at V and 2 bases at J, with 13 bases in the middle. The CDR3 sequence is 15 residues long. The CDR3 loop reads CASSHPTPTNEKLFF. CDR3 coding DNA: TGTGCCAGCAGCCACCCGACCCCTACTAATGAAAAACTGTTTTTT.

V and J are TRBV3-1 (or the pseudogene TRBV3-2) and TRBJ1-6; 7 nucleotides line up with TRBD1. The CDR3 is 17 amino acids. Germline CDR1 reads LGHDT; CDR2 reads YNNKEL (reference sequence). V lost 2 bases to trimming and J lost 4 bases; unmatched junction nucleotides: 8. The CDR3 sequence is CASSQSGTVKYNSPLHF. As DNA, the CDR3 is TGTGCCAGCAGCCAATCTGGGACAGTGAAGTATAATTCACCCCTCCACTTT.

The chain employs TRBV18 and TRBJ2-2, with 7 bases lining up with TRBD1. This CDR3 has 14 amino acids. Trimming removed 1 base from V and 6 bases from J; junction bases left unmatched: 2. Germline V gene sequence: CDR1 KGHSH, CDR2 LQKENI. DNA for the CDR3: TGTGCCAGCTCACCACGGCAGGGGGCCGGGGAGCTGTTTTTT. Its translation is CASSPRQGAGELFF.

The chain recombines TRBV23-1 with TRBJ2-7, with D uncertain. TRBV23-1 is an open reading frame, and its role is uncertain. This CDR3 has 16 amino acids. Trimming cost V 4 bases and J 3 bases, with 19 bases left between them. CDR3 region: CASSPPSRLRNYEQYF. The CDR3 coding sequence is TGCGCCAGCAGTCCCCCCAGTCGACTCCGTAACTACGAGCAGTACTTC.

The rearrangement joins TRBV9 to TRBJ2-1, with D maybe TRBD2 (7 bases). The CDR3 runs to 15 residues. Germline values: CDR1 SGDLS, CDR2 YYNGEE. V shed 4 bases and J shed 4 bases, with 15 bases lying between them. Written as DNA, the CDR3 is TGTGCCAGCAGCCTGGGCGGGGGCTCTTACAATGAGCAGTTCTTC. Translation: CASSLGGGSYNEQFF.

J is TRBJ2-7 and V is TRBV7-9, with D possibly matching TRBD2 (5 bases). Germline CDR1 is SEHNR and CDR2 is FQNEAQ (reference sequence). The CDR3 has 12 amino acids. V lost 2 bases and J lost 7, with 9 bases in between. CDR3 in DNA: TGTGCCAGCAGCTTATCGGCGGGTGAGCAGTACTTC. Translated: CASSLSAGEQYF.